A selection of T cell receptor beta chains follows, all from one sample in a study of shared clonotypes between healthy human individuals. Clones were read by immunoSEQ multiplex PCR, and TCRdb kept only the in-frame ones, dropping some. The profile shows around 2.5 million clones, roughly 93% of them singletons. The sequenced sample consisted of naive CD4+ T cells from PBMCs. The receptors were gathered from a man between 18 and 29 years old in good health. Some clones in this sample may be carry-over from other donors' samples. Both conserved end residues are part of each CDR3.

TRBJ2-2 TRBV5-1 CASSGGQQDTGELFF
TRBJ1-1 TRBV18 CASSPARGVRNTEAFF
TRBJ1-2 TRBV4-2 CASSQGRRGQNYGYTF
TRBJ1-5 TRBV28 CASSLGTGEVEPQHF
TRBJ2-7 TRBV7-8 CASSPLPGVGYEQYF
TRBJ2-5 TRBV29-1 CSAGYGGRQETQYF
TRBJ2-1 TRBV18 CASSPTSGSLDEQFF
TRBJ2-3 TRBV10-3 CAISGDSTDTQYF
TRBJ2-3 TRBV19 CASTGETFTDTQYF
TRBJ2-7 TRBV29-1 CSVSASGTYEQYF
TRBJ1-1 TRBV19 CASSRATGVSTEAFF
TRBJ2-2 TRBV6-6 CASSPRLTGELFF
TRBJ2-5 TRBV29-1 CSVAKTDQETQYF
TRBJ2-2 TRBV10-3 CAIRDHPGLAEDTGELFF
TRBJ1-1 TRBV6-5 CASSFRTDEAFF
TRBJ2-6 TRBV5-4 CASSWQGGHSGANVLTF
TRBJ2-3 TRBV5-1 CASSGQGGTTDTQYF
TRBJ2-3 TRBV6-1 CASRLSADRTDTQYF
TRBJ2-5 TRBV19 CASSTRQGYLTHQETQYF
TRBJ2-5 TRBV25-1 CASSEYLVPIQETQYF